One sample yielded the 8 T cell receptor beta chains listed below, sequenced in a study of cytomegalovirus exposure and HLA in healthy donors. It was with 60 Vbeta and 13 Jbeta primers that the PCR ran. The data were produced by immunoSEQ multiplex PCR, yet TCRdb's version contains in-frame clones alone and is incomplete. The repertoire holds about 150,000 clones, with roughly three quarters as singletons. Sequenced input: PBMCs. The receptors were gathered from a human donor in good health.

The chain uses TRBV19 and TRBJ1-5; TRBD1 matches at 8 bases. The CDR3 spans 14 residues. Unmatched junction bases numbered 6, after V lost 5 bases and J lost 6 bases. CDR1 is LNHDA, CDR2 SQIVND, per germline (reference sequence). CDR3 DNA: TGTGCCAGTAGTCAGGGGGCAGTAGGTCAGCCCCAGCATTTT. This encodes CASSQGAVGQPQHF.

The chain combines TRBV29-1 with TRBJ1-1; 10 bases align to TRBD1. V was pared by 3 bases and J by 6 bases, with 13 bases of the junction left unmatched. CDR1 and CDR2 (germline): SQVTM, ANQGSEA. This CDR3 spans 16 amino acids. This chain's CDR3 is CSVDGRDRGGISEAFF. In nucleotides, the CDR3 is TGCAGCGTTGACGGGCGGGACAGGGGAGGTATTTCTGAAGCTTTCTTT.

The chain is built from TRBV28 and TRBJ2-7; D gene uncertain. The germline CDR1 and CDR2 sequences are MDHEN and SYDVKM. Trimming removed 6 bases at V and 5 bases at J, with 11 bases between. This CDR3 region has 12 residues. The CDR3 here is CASSQVSHEQYF. DNA of the CDR3: TGTGCCAGCAGCCAGGTATCCCACGAGCAGTACTTC.

This clone was seen just once. The chain recombines TRBV7-9 with TRBJ2-5; 7 bases line up with TRBD2. Germline V CDR1 and CDR2: SEHNR, FQNEAQ (reference sequence). Trimming took 1 base from V and 11 from J; bases not matched to a gene: 4. The CDR3 is 12 residues long. The CDR3 sequence is CASSLGLAQQYF. CDR3 nucleotide sequence: TGTGCCAGCAGCTTAGGACTAGCCCAGCAGTACTTC.

This rearrangement joins TRBV6-5 to TRBJ1-1, with D perhaps TRBD1 (6 bases). Germline-derived CDR1 and CDR2 are MNHEY and SVGAGI. CDR3 length: 13 residues. With 5 bases removed from V and 9 bases from J, the gap between germline ends came to 16 bases. CDR3 sequence (DNA): TGTGCCAGCAGTGCCCTACAGGGAAACAAAGCTTTCTTT. As protein: CASSALQGNKAFF.

This chain connects TRBV6-1 to TRBJ2-7; maybe TRBD1 (6 bases). CDR1 and CDR2 from the germline V gene are MNHNS and SASEGT. This CDR3 has 14 amino acids. V was trimmed by 7 bases and J by 2 bases, leaving 15 bases between them. The CDR3 DNA reads as TGTGCCAGCACCAACCAACAGGGTCCCTACGAGCAGTACTTC. It codes for CASTNQQGPYEQYF.

The chain employs TRBV4-2 and TRBJ2-1, with TRBD1 as a possible D gene (5 bases). The CDR3 contains 17 residues. V shed 1 base and J shed 10 bases, with 23 bases lying between them. The V gene's germline CDR1 is LGHNA and CDR2 YNFKEQ. The chain's CDR3 is CASSQASGRARVYEQFF. The CDR3 DNA sequence: TGTGCCAGCAGCCAAGCAAGTGGCAGGGCCAGGGTATACGAGCAGTTCTTC.

A note on this clone: The junction shows a germline mismatch at one end, possibly a read error. The V call is TRBV12-5, the J call TRBJ1-2, with TRBD1 matching 7 bases. This CDR3 spans 16 amino acids. Germline V gene sequence: CDR1 LGHNT, CDR2 FRNRAP. The CDR3 loop is CASGLGDRAEFYGYPF. The CDR3 nucleotides are TGTGCTAGTGGTTTGGGAGACAGGGCGGAATTCTATGGCTACCCCTTC.